This passage covers 2 T cell receptor beta chains from one sample sequenced in a study of blood T cell repertoires in COVID-19. Method: immunoSEQ multiplex PCR; TCRdb's copy keeps in-frame clones and lacks some. The data hold some 250,000 clones, with roughly four fifths observed a single time. The sample taken for sequencing was peripheral blood. Receptor source: an elderly woman with COVID-19, enrolled during active disease.

The chain has TRBV3-1 (or the pseudogene TRBV3-2) and TRBJ1-1, with D unresolved. Germline loops: CDR1 LGHDT, CDR2 YNNKEL (reference sequence). The germline V and J ends were trimmed by 3 bases and 4 bases, with 9 bases remaining between them. The CDR3 contains 13 residues. Written as DNA, the CDR3 is TGTGCCAGCAGCCACCTATCTGGCACTGAAGCTTTCTTT. Protein sequence: CASSHLSGTEAFF.

The gene calls are TRBV29-1 and TRBJ2-5; 10 positions match TRBD2. CDR1 and CDR2 (germline): SQVTM, ANQGSEA. The CDR3 runs to 16 residues. J gave up 3 bases and V 2 bases, and 9 bases lay outside the gene matches. The CDR3 loop reads CSVERIAGGPEETQYF. CDR3 nucleotide sequence: TGCAGCGTTGAAAGGATAGCGGGGGGCCCTGAAGAGACCCAGTACTTC.